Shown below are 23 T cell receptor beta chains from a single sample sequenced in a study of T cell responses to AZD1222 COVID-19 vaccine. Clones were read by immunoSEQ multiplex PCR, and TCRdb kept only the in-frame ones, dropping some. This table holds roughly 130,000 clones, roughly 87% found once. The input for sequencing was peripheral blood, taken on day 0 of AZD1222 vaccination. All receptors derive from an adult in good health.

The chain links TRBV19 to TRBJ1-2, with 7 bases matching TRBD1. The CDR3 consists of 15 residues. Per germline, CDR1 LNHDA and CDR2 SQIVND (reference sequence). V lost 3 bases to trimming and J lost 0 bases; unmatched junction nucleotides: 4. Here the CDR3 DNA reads TGTGCCAGTAGTATTCCGGGGACAGCTAACTATGGCTACACCTTC. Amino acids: CASSIPGTANYGYTF.

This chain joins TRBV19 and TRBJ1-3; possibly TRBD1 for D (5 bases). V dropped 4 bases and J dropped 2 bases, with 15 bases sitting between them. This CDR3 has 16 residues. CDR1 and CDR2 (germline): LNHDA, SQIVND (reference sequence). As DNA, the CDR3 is TGTGCCAGTAGTAGAAGGGACCCAAGGACTGGAAACACCATATATTTT. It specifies CASSRRDPRTGNTIYF.

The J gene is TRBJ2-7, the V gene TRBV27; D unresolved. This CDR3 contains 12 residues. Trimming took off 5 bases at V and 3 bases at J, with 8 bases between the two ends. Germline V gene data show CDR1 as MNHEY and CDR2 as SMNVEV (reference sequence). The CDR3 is CASSPNSYEQYF. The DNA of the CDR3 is TGTGCCAGCAGTCCCAACAGCTACGAGCAGTACTTC.

The chain's CDR3 is CASSQRTGGAEQYF. CDR3 DNA: TGCGCCAGCAGCCAGAGGACAGGGGGCGCCGAGCAGTACTTC. The genes are TRBV4-1 and TRBJ2-7, with 11 bases matching TRBD1. The CDR3 loop spans 14 amino acids. Germline V gene sequence: CDR1 MGHRA, CDR2 YSYEKL. Unmatched junction bases numbered 4, after V lost 3 bases and J lost 6 bases.

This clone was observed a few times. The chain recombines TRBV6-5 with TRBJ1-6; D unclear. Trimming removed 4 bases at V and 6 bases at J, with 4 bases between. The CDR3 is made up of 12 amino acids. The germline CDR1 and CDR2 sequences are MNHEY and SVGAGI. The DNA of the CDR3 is TGTGCCAGCAGTTCCAGTAATTCACCCCTCCACTTT. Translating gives CASSSSNSPLHF.

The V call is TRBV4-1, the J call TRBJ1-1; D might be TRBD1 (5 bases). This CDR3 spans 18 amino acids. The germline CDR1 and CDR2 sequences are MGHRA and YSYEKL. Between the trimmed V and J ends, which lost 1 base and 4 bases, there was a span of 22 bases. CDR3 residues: CASSQGELGRSQSTEAFF. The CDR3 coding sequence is TGCGCCAGCAGCCAAGGGGAACTGGGACGTTCACAAAGCACTGAAGCTTTCTTT.

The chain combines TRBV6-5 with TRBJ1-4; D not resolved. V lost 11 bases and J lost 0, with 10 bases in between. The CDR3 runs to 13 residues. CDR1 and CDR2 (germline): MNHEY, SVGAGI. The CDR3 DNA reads TGTGCCGGCCGGACCTCAACTAATGAAAAACTGTTTTTT. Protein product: CAGRTSTNEKLFF.

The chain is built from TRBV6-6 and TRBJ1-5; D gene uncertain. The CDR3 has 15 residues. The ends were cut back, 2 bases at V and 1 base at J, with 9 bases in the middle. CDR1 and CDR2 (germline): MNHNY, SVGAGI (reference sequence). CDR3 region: CASSYGEESNQPQHF. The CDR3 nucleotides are TGTGCCAGCAGTTACGGGGAGGAAAGCAATCAGCCCCAGCATTTT.

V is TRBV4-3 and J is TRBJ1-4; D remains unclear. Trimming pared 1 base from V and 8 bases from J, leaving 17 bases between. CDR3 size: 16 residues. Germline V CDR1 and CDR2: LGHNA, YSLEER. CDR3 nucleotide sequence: TGCGCCAGCAGCCAAGTGATTGGACTACCAAACGAAAAACTGTTTTTT. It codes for CASSQVIGLPNEKLFF.

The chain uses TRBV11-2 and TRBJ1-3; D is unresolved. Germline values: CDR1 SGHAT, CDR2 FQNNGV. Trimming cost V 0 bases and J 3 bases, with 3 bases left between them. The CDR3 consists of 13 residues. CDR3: CASSLDLGNTIYF. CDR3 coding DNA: TGTGCCAGCAGCTTAGACCTTGGAAACACCATATATTTT.

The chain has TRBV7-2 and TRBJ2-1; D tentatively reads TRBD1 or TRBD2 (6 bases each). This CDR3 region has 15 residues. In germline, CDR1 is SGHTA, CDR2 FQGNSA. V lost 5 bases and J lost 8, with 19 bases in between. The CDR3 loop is CASSDPWGADYEQFF. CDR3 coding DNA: TGTGCCAGCAGCGACCCTTGGGGGGCTGATTATGAGCAGTTCTTC.

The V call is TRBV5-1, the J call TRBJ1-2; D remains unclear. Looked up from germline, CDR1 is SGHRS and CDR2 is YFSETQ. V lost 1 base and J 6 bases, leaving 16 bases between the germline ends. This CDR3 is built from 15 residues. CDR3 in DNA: TGCGCCAGCAGCTTGAGAGGAGACGTAGCTGATGGCTACACCTTC. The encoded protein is CASSLRGDVADGYTF.

The CDR3, as DNA: TGTGCCAGCAGCTTATGGGGGGATAATCAGCCCCAGCATTTT. Protein sequence: CASSLWGDNQPQHF. The chain uses TRBV7-9 and TRBJ1-5; perhaps TRBD1 as D (5 bases). This CDR3 spans 14 amino acids. Germline V gene data show CDR1 as SEHNR and CDR2 as FQNEAQ (reference sequence). Trimming shortened V by 2 bases and J by 4 bases, and 9 bases separated the two germline ends. The full variable domain, rest sourced from reference TRBV7-9 and TRBJ1-5, is DTGVSQNPRHKITKRGQNVTFRCDPISEHNRLYWYRQTLGQGPEFLTYFQNEAQLEKSRLLSDRFSAERPKGSFSTLEIQRTEQGDSAMYLCASSLWGDNQPQHFGDGTRLSIL.

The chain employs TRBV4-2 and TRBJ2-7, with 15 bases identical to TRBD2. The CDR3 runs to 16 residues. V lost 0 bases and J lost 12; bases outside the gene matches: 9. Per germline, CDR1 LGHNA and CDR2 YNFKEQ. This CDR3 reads CASSQDRTSGGADRYF. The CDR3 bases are TGTGCCAGCAGCCAAGATCGGACTAGCGGGGGGGCGGATAGGTACTTC.

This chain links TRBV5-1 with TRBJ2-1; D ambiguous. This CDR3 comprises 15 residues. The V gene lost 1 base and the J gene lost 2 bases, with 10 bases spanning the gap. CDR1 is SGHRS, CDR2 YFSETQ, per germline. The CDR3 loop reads CASSLMDGTYNEQFF. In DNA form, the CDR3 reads TGCGCCAGCAGCTTGATGGACGGAACCTACAATGAGCAGTTCTTC.

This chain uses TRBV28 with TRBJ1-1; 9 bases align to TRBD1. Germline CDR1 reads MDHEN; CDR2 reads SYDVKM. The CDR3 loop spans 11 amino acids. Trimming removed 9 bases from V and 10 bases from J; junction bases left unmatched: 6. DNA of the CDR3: TGTGCCAGTGCGGGACAGGGTCGAGCTTTCTTT. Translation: CASAGQGRAFF.

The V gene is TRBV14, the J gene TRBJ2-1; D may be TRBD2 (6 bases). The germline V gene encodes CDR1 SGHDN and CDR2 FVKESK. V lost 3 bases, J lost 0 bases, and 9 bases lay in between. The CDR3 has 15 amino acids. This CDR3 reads CASSHTGSSYNEQFF. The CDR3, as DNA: TGTGCCAGCAGCCATACCGGGAGCTCCTACAATGAGCAGTTCTTC.

CDR3 amino acids: CASSERGYSNQPQHF. The CDR3 coding sequence is TGTGCCAGCAGTGAACGGGGCTATAGCAATCAGCCCCAGCATTTT. The chain joins TRBV6-1 to TRBJ1-5; a possible D gene is TRBD1 (5 bases). V lost 2 bases and J 0 bases, leaving 8 bases between the germline ends. Germline CDR1 and CDR2: MNHNS and SASEGT. The CDR3 spans 15 residues.

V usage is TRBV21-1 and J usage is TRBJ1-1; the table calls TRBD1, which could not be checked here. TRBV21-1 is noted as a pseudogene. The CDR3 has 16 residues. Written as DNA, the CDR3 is TGTGCCAGCAGCAATAAAGGAAACAGGGGGGACACTGAAGCTTTCTTT. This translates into CASSNKGNRGDTEAFF.

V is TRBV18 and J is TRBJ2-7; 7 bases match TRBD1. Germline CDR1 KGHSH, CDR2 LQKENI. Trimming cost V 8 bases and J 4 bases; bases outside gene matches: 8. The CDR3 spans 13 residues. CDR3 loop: CASAGQALYEQYF. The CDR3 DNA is TGTGCCAGCGCAGGACAGGCGTTGTACGAGCAGTACTTC.

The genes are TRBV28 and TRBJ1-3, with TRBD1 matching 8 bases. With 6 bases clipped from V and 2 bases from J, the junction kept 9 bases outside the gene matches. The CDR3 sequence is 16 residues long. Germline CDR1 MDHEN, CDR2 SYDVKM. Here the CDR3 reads CASSIFRGPAGNTIYF. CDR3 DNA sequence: TGTGCCAGCAGCATCTTCAGGGGGCCGGCTGGAAACACCATATATTTT.

DNA of the CDR3: TGCGCCAGCAGCCTATCCTCCGGGACCTACGAGCAGTACTTC. Protein sequence: CASSLSSGTYEQYF. The rearrangement joins TRBV5-1 to TRBJ2-7; the D gene is possibly TRBD2 (5 bases). The CDR3 is 14 residues long. CDR1 and CDR2 from the germline V gene are SGHRS and YFSETQ. V lost 4 bases, J lost 2 bases, and 13 bases lay in between. Complete variable domain (other parts from reference TRBV5-1 and TRBJ2-7): KAGVTQTPRYLIKTRGQQVTLSCSPISGHRSVSWYQQTPGQGLQFLFEYFSETQRNKGNFPGRFSGRQFSNSRSEMNVSTLELGDSALYLCASSLSSGTYEQYFGPGTRLTVT.

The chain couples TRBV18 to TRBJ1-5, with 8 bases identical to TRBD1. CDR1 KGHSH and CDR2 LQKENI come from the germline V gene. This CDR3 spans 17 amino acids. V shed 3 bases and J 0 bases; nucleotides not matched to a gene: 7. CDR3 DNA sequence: TGTGCCAGCTCACCCCCTGGGACAGGTTATAGCAATCAGCCCCAGCATTTT. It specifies CASSPPGTGYSNQPQHF.